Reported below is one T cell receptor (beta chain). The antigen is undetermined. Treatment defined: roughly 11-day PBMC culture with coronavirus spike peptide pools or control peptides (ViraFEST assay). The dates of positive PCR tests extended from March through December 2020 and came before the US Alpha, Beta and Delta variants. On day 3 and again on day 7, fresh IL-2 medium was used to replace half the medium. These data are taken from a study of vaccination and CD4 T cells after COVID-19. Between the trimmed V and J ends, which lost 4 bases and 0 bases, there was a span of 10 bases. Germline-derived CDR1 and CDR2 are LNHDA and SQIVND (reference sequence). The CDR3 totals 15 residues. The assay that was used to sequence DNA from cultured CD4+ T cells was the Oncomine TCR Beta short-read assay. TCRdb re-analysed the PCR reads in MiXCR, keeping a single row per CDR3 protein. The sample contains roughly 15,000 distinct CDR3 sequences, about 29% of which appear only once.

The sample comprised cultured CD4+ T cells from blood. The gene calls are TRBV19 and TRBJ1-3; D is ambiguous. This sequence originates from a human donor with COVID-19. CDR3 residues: CASSNQRVSGNTIYF. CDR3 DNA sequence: TGTGCCAGTAGTAATCAGAGAGTCTCTGGAAACACCATATATTTT.